The sequence of this TCR beta chain was determined in a study of T cell responses to AZD1222 COVID-19 vaccine. Broader study findings: At 160-218 and 743-854, vaccine-associated CD4 TCRs were dominant, and they spanned spike.

The table came from immunoSEQ multiplex PCR; TCRdb's copy has only in-frame clones and leaves some out. The sample has approximately 89,000 clones; 86% are singletons. In germline, CDR1 is SGHNT, CDR2 YYREEE (reference sequence). Trimming left V 1 base short and J 1 base short, with 11 bases between. This CDR3 is 16 amino acids long. This clone was seen once. Antigen specificity is unknown. The V gene is TRBV5-4, the J gene TRBJ2-2; D remains unclear. The sequence was collected from an adult who received the AZD1222 COVID-19 vaccine. The sequenced sample was peripheral blood, obtained 28 days after the second AZD1222 dose. CDR3 DNA sequence: TGTGCCAGCAGCTTGTTCCCCAGAGGGAACACCGGGGAGCTGTTTTTT. Translation: CASSLFPRGNTGELFF.